These T cell receptor beta chains were read from a single sample in a study of blood T cells in healthy people across ages. Each CDR3 protein is one row after TCRdb ran MiXCR on the 5' RACE reads. Among about 1.7 million distinct CDR3 sequences listed, 28% were seen once. Sequencing was carried out using blood. The receptors come from a woman under 40 in good health. Both conserved end residues are part of each CDR3. D genes are given only for firm matches. A row's size may be missing; if present it is once, few, many or a size class.

clone size,J gene,V gene,D gene,CDR3 protein,CDR3 DNA
many,TRBJ2-3,TRBV7-2,-,CASSNDYNPPYF,TGTGCCAGCAGCAACGACTACAACCCCCCGTATTTT
-,TRBJ2-7,TRBV11-2,TRBD1,CASSGQGANEQYF,TGTGCCAGCAGTGGACAGGGCGCGAACGAGCAGTACTTC
-,TRBJ2-3,TRBV7-2,-,CASSPQTADTRYF,TGTGCCAGCAGCCCCCAGACTGCAGATACGCGGTATTTT
many,TRBJ2-1,TRBV5-5,-,CASSLSPGFNEQFF,TGTGCCAGCAGCTTGAGTCCAGGGTTCAATGAGCAGTTCTTC
-,TRBJ1-2,TRBV7-9,-,CASSLTDRPRNYTF,TGTGCCAGCAGCTTAACCGACAGGCCCCGAAACTACACCTTC
few,TRBJ1-6,TRBV4-1,-,CASSPTGAASPLHF,TGCGCCAGCAGCCCCACAGGCGCTGCTTCACCCCTCCACTTT
few,TRBJ2-3,TRBV11-2,-,CASSLVPRWDTQYF,TGTGCCAGCAGCTTAGTCCCCAGGTGGGATACGCAGTATTTT
few,TRBJ1-5,TRBV18,TRBD1,CASSPSPLDRINQPQHF,TGTGCCAGCTCACCATCCCCCCTGGACAGGATCAATCAGCCCCAGCATTTT
many,TRBJ2-5,TRBV20-1,-,CSARGPVQETQYF,TGCAGTGCTAGGGGGCCAGTACAAGAGACCCAGTACTTC
many,TRBJ2-1,TRBV7-3,TRBD1,CASSLTGTGSINEQFF,TGTGCCAGCAGCTTAACTGGGACAGGGTCGATAAATGAGCAGTTCTTC
-,TRBJ1-4,TRBV5-1,-,CASSLQGDGEKLFF,TGCGCCAGCAGCTTACAGGGTGATGGTGAAAAACTGTTTTTT
-,TRBJ2-2,TRBV14,-,CASSHTGTVNTGELFF,TGTGCCAGCAGCCATACCGGGACGGTGAACACCGGGGAGCTGTTTTTT
-,TRBJ2-3,TRBV6-6,-,CAVNTQYF,TGTGCCGTCAATACGCAGTATTTT
few,TRBJ2-1,TRBV20-1,-,CSARAPPSGVSYNEQFF,TGCAGTGCTAGGGCCCCCCCAAGCGGAGTCTCCTACAATGAGCAGTTCTTC
many,TRBJ2-7,TRBV7-2,-,CASSSTGRSYEQYF,TGTGCCAGCAGCTCAACGGGTCGGTCCTACGAGCAGTACTTC
few,TRBJ1-2,TRBV27,-,CASSSPWGGGYTF,TGTGCCAGCAGTTCCCCCTGGGGGGGAGGCTACACCTTC
-,TRBJ2-7,TRBV5-1,TRBD1,CASSFGTAASYEQYF,TGCGCCAGCAGCTTTGGGACAGCTGCATCCTACGAGCAGTACTTC
-,TRBJ2-1,TRBV10-3,TRBD1,CAIREGTGPDNEQFF,TGTGCCATCAGGGAGGGGACAGGGCCGGACAATGAGCAGTTCTTC
many,TRBJ2-5,TRBV7-2,-,CASSPGYFRGRETQYF,TGTGCCAGCAGCCCCGGCTATTTCAGGGGAAGGGAGACCCAGTACTTC
-,TRBJ1-5,TRBV10-3,-,CAISVTGTTNQPQHF,TGTGCCATCAGTGTCACCGGGACAACAAATCAGCCCCAGCATTTT
few,TRBJ1-2,TRBV28,TRBD1,CASSSGQGWMSYTF,TGTGCCAGCAGTTCGGGACAGGGGTGGATGAGCTACACCTTC
few,TRBJ2-1,TRBV6-5,TRBD2,CASNRGPGGNEQFF,TGTGCCAGCAATAGGGGACCGGGGGGTAATGAGCAGTTCTTC
many,TRBJ2-1,TRBV5-5,-,CASSLGPGEFNEQFF,TGTGCCAGCAGCTTGGGGCCAGGAGAGTTCAATGAGCAGTTCTTC
many,TRBJ1-2,TRBV20-1,-,CSALQGSFNYGYTF,TGCAGTGCCCTTCAGGGGTCATTTAACTATGGCTACACCTTC
many,TRBJ2-7,TRBV20-1,-,CSAGYRDNEQYF,TGCAGTGCTGGCTACAGGGACAACGAGCAGTACTTC
-,TRBJ1-5,TRBV7-9,-,CASSFSGANQPQHF,TGTGCCAGCAGCTTCTCGGGCGCCAATCAGCCCCAGCATTTT
-,TRBJ2-7,TRBV10-3,TRBD1,CATHDRASYEQYF,TGTGCCACCCATGACAGGGCCTCCTACGAGCAGTACTTC
-,TRBJ2-5,TRBV24-1,-,CATSDNSQETQYF,TGTGCCACCAGTGATAACAGCCAAGAGACCCAGTACTTC
few,TRBJ2-1,TRBV6-5,TRBD2,CASRQQGLAGINEQFF,TGTGCCAGCAGACAACAGGGCCTAGCGGGAATTAATGAGCAGTTCTTC
few,TRBJ2-5,TRBV12-3/TRBV12-4,TRBD1,CASSPRGGQTAQYF,TGTGCCAGCAGCCCGAGAGGGGGACAGACGGCCCAGTACTTC
few,TRBJ1-5,TRBV20-1,TRBD1,CSAGQGGGNQPQHF,TGCAGTGCTGGACAGGGGGGTGGCAATCAGCCCCAGCATTTT
-,TRBJ2-2,TRBV11-2,-,CASSFSWGTGELFF,TGTGCCAGCAGCTTTTCTTGGGGGACCGGGGAGCTGTTTTTT
few,TRBJ2-3,TRBV5-5,TRBD2,CASSSGTSGMHTQYF,TGTGCCAGCAGCTCCGGGACTAGCGGGATGCATACGCAGTATTTT
few,TRBJ1-2,TRBV6-5,-,CASSRQRMVQDYGYTF,TGTGCCAGCAGTAGACAGAGAATGGTGCAGGACTATGGCTACACCTTC
-,TRBJ1-6,TRBV7-8,TRBD1,CASSIQQGNNSPLHF,TGTGCCAGCAGTATTCAACAGGGGAATAATTCACCCCTCCACTTT
few,TRBJ2-1,TRBV18,-,CASSGPGRNEQFF,TGTGCCAGCTCGGGCCCGGGTCGGAATGAGCAGTTCTTC
many,TRBJ2-7,TRBV20-1,TRBD2,CSAGKTSGRSEQYF,TGCAGTGCTGGAAAGACTAGCGGGAGGTCCGAGCAGTACTTC
-,TRBJ2-3,TRBV14,-,CTSSQGSPRGTDTQYF,TGTACCAGCAGCCAAGGTTCACCAAGAGGCACAGATACGCAGTATTTT
-,TRBJ2-1,TRBV24-1,-,CATSTADYNEQFF,TGTGCCACCTCGACAGCGGACTACAATGAGCAGTTCTTC
-,TRBJ1-1,TRBV7-9,TRBD1,CASSLEALSGQLNEAFF,TGTGCCAGCAGCTTAGAAGCGTTATCGGGACAGTTAAATGAAGCTTTCTTT
-,TRBJ2-1,TRBV5-1,-,CASSFRGGSLSSYNEQFF,TGCGCCAGCAGCTTTAGGGGGGGCTCGTTAAGCTCCTACAATGAGCAGTTCTTC
-,TRBJ2-1,TRBV5-1,-,CASSWGGSPRGDNEQFF,TGCGCCAGCAGCTGGGGGGGTAGCCCCAGGGGGGACAATGAGCAGTTCTTC
few,TRBJ2-7,TRBV5-1,TRBD1,CAFAGTGVYEQYF,TGCGCCTTCGCCGGGACAGGGGTATACGAGCAGTACTTC
-,TRBJ2-3,TRBV12-3/TRBV12-4,TRBD2,CASSLARLAGGYTDTQYF,TGTGCCAGCAGTTTAGCGCGTCTAGCGGGGGGGTACACAGATACGCAGTATTTT
many,TRBJ2-7,TRBV3-1,-,CASSQVGRRGRNYEQYF,TGTGCCAGCAGCCAAGTCGGGCGGCGAGGGAGGAACTACGAGCAGTACTTC
-,TRBJ2-1,TRBV7-2,-,CASSSLSVVEQFF,TGTGCCAGCAGCTCCCTATCCGTTGTTGAGCAGTTCTTC
-,TRBJ1-1,TRBV20-1,-,CSVRDSQAGTEAFF,TGCAGTGTTAGGGATTCACAGGCGGGCACTGAAGCTTTCTTT
-,TRBJ2-3,TRBV12-5,TRBD2,CASGLRRGGRDTQYF,TGTGCTAGTGGTTTGCGTCGGGGGGGTCGGGATACGCAGTATTTT
few,TRBJ2-3,TRBV20-1,TRBD2,CSARFLRELTQYF,TGCAGTGCTAGATTCTTGCGGGAGTTAACGCAGTATTTT
few,TRBJ1-2,TRBV12-3/TRBV12-4,-,CASTRAANYGYTF,TGTGCCAGCACCCGGGCAGCTAACTATGGCTACACCTTC
few,TRBJ1-4,TRBV6-6,-,CASSYSNINEKLFF,TGTGCCAGCAGTTACTCGAACATTAATGAAAAACTGTTTTTT
-,TRBJ2-5,TRBV3-1,-,CASSQDGLGGETQYF,TGTGCCAGCAGCCAAGACGGACTAGGGGGGGAGACCCAGTACTTC
-,TRBJ1-1,TRBV5-1,-,CASSLGGVADTEAFF,TGCGCCAGCAGCCTGGGGGGGGTGGCAGACACTGAAGCTTTCTTT